This paragraph reports one T cell receptor beta chain. Per the original methods: Nucleated cell counts were estimated from reference gene primer amplification. The table came from immunoSEQ multiplex PCR; TCRdb's copy has only in-frame clones and leaves some out. V, J and clone size are those of that table, while D and trimming were read from the DNA. The profile shows approximately 180,000 clones, roughly 76% of them singletons. The sample belongs to a study of blood T cell repertoires in COVID-19. The overall study: T cells, B-cell-depleted T cells, or PBMCs supplied cDNA or gDNA.

Patients of the Seattle cohort, enrolled during active infection, were followed longitudinally. The TCR originated in an elderly woman with COVID-19, enrolled during active disease. The sequencing sample was made of peripheral blood.

The CDR3 region is CASSQPNRGPWGYTF. For the CDR3, the DNA is TGTGCCAGCAGCCAACCGAACAGGGGTCCGTGGGGCTACACCTTC. The V gene is TRBV3-1 (or the pseudogene TRBV3-2), the J gene TRBJ1-2; 7 bases line up with TRBD1. V was clipped by 2 bases and J by 8 bases; unmatched bases: 11. Germline V gene sequence: CDR1 LGHDT, CDR2 YNNKEL (reference sequence). This CDR3 comprises 15 residues.